This entry concerns a single TCR beta chain. What it recognizes is unknown. The data belong to a study of cytomegalovirus exposure and HLA in healthy donors. On the study more broadly: Genotyping of 400 or so donors showed that over 65% belonged to the Caucasian-associated ancestry cluster.

Germline V CDR1 and CDR2: SGHTA, FQGNSA. There are 17 residues in the CDR3. V was clipped by 1 base and J by 4 bases; unmatched bases: 10. General study findings and limits: A few CMV-associated chains proved CMV antigen-specific in vitro.

Primers included in the PCR were 60 Vbeta and 13 Jbeta primers. Some clones are missing from TCRdb's copy, which holds only in-frame ones; the method was immunoSEQ multiplex PCR. The repertoire has about 120,000 clones, approximately 70% of them found once; the top ten carry approximately 0.9%. Input material: PBMCs. V gene TRBV7-2 combines with J gene TRBJ1-2, with 9 nucleotides matching TRBD1. The clonotype was recovered from a woman aged 25-40 years in good health and CMV-seronegative. CDR3 nucleotide sequence: TGTGCCAGCAGCTTAGTAGGGACAGGGACCGTTGTCTATGGCTACACCTTC. Its protein is CASSLVGTGTVVYGYTF.